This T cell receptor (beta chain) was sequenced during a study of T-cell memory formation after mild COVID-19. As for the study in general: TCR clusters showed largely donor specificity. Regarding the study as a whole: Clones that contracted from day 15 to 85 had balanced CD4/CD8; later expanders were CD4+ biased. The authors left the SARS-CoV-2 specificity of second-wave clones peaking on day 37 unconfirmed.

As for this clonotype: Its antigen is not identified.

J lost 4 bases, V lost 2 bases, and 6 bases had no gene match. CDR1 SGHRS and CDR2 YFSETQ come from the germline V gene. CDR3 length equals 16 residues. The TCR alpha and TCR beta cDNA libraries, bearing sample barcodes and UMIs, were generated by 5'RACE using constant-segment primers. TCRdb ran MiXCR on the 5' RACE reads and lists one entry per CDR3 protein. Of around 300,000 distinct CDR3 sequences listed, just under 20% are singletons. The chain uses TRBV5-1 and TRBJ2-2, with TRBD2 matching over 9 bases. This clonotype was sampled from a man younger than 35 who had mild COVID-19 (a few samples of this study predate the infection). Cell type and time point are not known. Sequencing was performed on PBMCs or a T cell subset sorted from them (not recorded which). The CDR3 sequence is CASSLLRAGGTGELFF. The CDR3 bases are TGCGCCAGCAGCTTACTGCGAGCGGGGGGCACCGGGGAGCTGTTTTTT.